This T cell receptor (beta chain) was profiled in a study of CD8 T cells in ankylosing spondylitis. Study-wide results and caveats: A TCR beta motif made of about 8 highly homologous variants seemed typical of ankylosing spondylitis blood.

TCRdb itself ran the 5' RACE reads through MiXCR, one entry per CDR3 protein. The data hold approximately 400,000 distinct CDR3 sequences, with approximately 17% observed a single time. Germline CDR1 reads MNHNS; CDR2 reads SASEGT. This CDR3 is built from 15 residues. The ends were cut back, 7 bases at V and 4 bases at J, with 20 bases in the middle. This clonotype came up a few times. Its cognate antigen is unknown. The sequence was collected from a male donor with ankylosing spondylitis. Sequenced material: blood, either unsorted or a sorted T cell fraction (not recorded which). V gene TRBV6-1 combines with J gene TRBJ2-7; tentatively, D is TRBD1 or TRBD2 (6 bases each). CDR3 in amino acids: CASIRPGAPGYEQYF. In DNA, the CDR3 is TGTGCCAGCATCCGGCCGGGGGCGCCGGGGTACGAGCAGTACTTC.